The entry below gives a single T cell receptor (beta chain) sequence along with its context. The antigen remains unidentified. Time point given: persistent/refractory GD, antithyroid drugs over 5 years with positive TRAb. PBMCs were the source of the RNA used for TCR sequencing. Clinicians diagnosed Graves' disease using American Thyroid Association guidelines. This sample is drawn from a study of regulatory T cells in long-lasting Graves disease. This CDR3 comprises 15 residues. With 5 bases removed from V and 0 bases from J, the gap between germline ends came to 13 bases. Germline V gene lookup returns CDR1 SNHLY and CDR2 FYNNEI. Whole-study findings and limits: Persistent patients had a count of shared public clonotypes (under 3,000) that exceeded that of new patients (about 970). Persistent Graves' disease cases displayed lower TCR diversity than newly diagnosed ones.

Investigators prepared the TCR beta libraries by applying iRepertoire HTBI primers and Arm-PCR of CDR3 regions. TCRdb reprocessed the multiplex PCR reads via MiXCR and lists one record per CDR3 protein. Of 700,000 or so distinct CDR3 sequences in the sample, 25% to 30% were seen once. J is TRBJ1-1 and V is TRBV2; D possibly corresponds to TRBD1 (5 bases). The sequencing used peripheral blood mononuclear cells (PBMCs), collected when the disease was refractory, from a patient treated with antithyroid drugs. The clonotype was recovered from a female donor with Graves disease. The CDR3 sequence is CASSTSQGVNTEAFF. The CDR3 bases are TGTGCCAGCAGTACGTCTCAAGGGGTGAACACTGAAGCTTTCTTT.